Listed below are T cell receptor beta chains from one sample, sequenced in a study of graft-versus-host responses after intestinal transplantation. TCRdb's copy holds only in-frame clones and misses some; the assay was immunoSEQ multiplex PCR. The sample has about 59,000 clones; around 93% are singletons. For these TCRs, the target antigens are not known. This sample comprised unstimulated CD4+ T cells sorted from spleen or lymph node cells, obtained before transplant. Receptors were obtained from a human donor who was the organ donor for an intestinal transplant. CDR3s include the opening cysteine and the closing phenylalanine or tryptophan. D genes are given only for firm matches. Size tells how often a clone was seen (once, few, many) or the class of an expanded clone, and some rows leave it out.

d_call: NA; clone_size: NA; j_call: TRBJ2-1; v_call: TRBV7-3; cdr3_aa: CASSLVPQANEQFF; cdr3_nt: TGTGCCAGCAGCTTAGTCCCCCAGGCCAATGAGCAGTTCTTC
d_call: TRBD1; clone_size: NA; j_call: TRBJ2-3; v_call: TRBV5-6; cdr3_aa: CASSLRDRGSADTQYF; cdr3_nt: TGTGCCAGCAGCTTGCGGGACAGGGGATCCGCAGATACGCAGTATTTT
d_call: NA; clone_size: NA; j_call: TRBJ1-4; v_call: TRBV9; cdr3_aa: CASSVRGYEKLFF; cdr3_nt: TGTGCCAGCAGCGTCAGGGGTTATGAAAAACTGTTTTTT
d_call: TRBD2; clone_size: NA; j_call: TRBJ2-7; v_call: TRBV19; cdr3_aa: CASSIGGGDEQYF; cdr3_nt: TGTGCCAGTAGTATAGGGGGGGGAGACGAGCAGTACTTC
d_call: TRBD2; clone_size: NA; j_call: TRBJ2-1; v_call: TRBV10-2; cdr3_aa: CASGSGVYNEQFF; cdr3_nt: TGCGCCAGCGGGAGCGGGGTCTACAATGAGCAGTTCTTC
d_call: NA; clone_size: NA; j_call: TRBJ2-5; v_call: TRBV5-6; cdr3_aa: CASSRVKETQYF; cdr3_nt: TGTGCCAGCAGCAGAGTTAAAGAGACCCAGTACTTC
d_call: NA; clone_size: NA; j_call: TRBJ2-1; v_call: TRBV5-1; cdr3_aa: CASSLVRGANEQFF; cdr3_nt: TGCGCCAGCAGCTTGGTGAGGGGTGCCAATGAGCAGTTCTTC
d_call: NA; clone_size: NA; j_call: TRBJ1-4; v_call: TRBV18; cdr3_aa: CASSPNGGPEGKLFF; cdr3_nt: TGTGCCAGCTCACCAAACGGCGGACCGGAGGGAAAACTGTTTTTT
d_call: NA; clone_size: NA; j_call: TRBJ1-2; v_call: TRBV5-1; cdr3_aa: CASSLEGGRGYTF; cdr3_nt: TGCGCCAGCAGCTTGGAGGGGGGCCGGGGCTACACCTTC
d_call: TRBD1; clone_size: NA; j_call: TRBJ2-7; v_call: TRBV29-1; cdr3_aa: CSADLLGDSTYEQYF; cdr3_nt: TGCAGCGCTGACCTCCTTGGGGACAGCACCTACGAGCAGTACTTC
d_call: TRBD1; clone_size: once; j_call: TRBJ1-2; v_call: TRBV7-7; cdr3_aa: CASSLARGGGYTF; cdr3_nt: TGTGCCAGCAGCTTAGCTAGAGGGGGCGGCTACACCTTC
d_call: NA; clone_size: NA; j_call: TRBJ2-7; v_call: TRBV5-4; cdr3_aa: CASSTDGLSYEQYF; cdr3_nt: TGTGCCAGCAGCACTGACGGACTCTCCTACGAGCAGTACTTC
d_call: NA; clone_size: NA; j_call: TRBJ2-5; v_call: TRBV15; cdr3_aa: CATGTPGRGETQYF; cdr3_nt: TGTGCCACCGGGACACCTGGACGGGGAGAGACCCAGTACTTC
d_call: TRBD2; clone_size: NA; j_call: TRBJ2-5; v_call: TRBV4-2; cdr3_aa: CASSRRRDYLQETQYF; cdr3_nt: TGTGCCAGCAGCCGCCGTAGGGACTACCTCCAAGAGACCCAGTACTTC